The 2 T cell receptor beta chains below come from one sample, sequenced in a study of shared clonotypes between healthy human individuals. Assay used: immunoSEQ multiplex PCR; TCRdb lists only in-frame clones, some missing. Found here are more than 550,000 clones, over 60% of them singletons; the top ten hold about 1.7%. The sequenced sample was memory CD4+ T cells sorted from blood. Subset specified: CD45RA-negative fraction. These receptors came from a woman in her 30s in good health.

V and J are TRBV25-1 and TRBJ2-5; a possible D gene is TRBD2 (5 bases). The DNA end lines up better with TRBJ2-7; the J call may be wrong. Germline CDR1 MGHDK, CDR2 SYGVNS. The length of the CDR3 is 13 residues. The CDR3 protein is CASRSWRSYEQYF. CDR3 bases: TGTGCCAGCAGAAGCTGGAGGAGCTACGAGCAGTACTTC.

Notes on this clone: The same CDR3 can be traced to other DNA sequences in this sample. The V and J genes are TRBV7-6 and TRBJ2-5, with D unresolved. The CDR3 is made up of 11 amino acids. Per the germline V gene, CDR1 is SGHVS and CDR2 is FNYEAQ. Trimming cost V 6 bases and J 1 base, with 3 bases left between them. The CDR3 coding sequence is TGTGCCAGCAGTCCCCAAGAGACCCAGTACTTC. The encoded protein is CASSPQETQYF.